Presented here are 31 T cell receptor beta chains from one specimen sequenced in a study of blood T cells in healthy people across ages. Primed by a sample-barcoded 5' primer and a J-beta primer mix, a second PCR proceeded for 7 to 11 cycles. TCRdb reprocessed the 5' RACE reads with MiXCR, giving one entry per CDR3 protein. In the table there are 650,000 to 800,000 distinct CDR3 sequences, around 42% of which are singletons. Sequencing used blood. These receptors originate from a man aged 55 to 70 in good health.

With regard to this clonotype: Being one base from a much bigger clone, this may be a read error. The rearrangement links TRBV27 to TRBJ2-3, with 9 bases lining up with TRBD2. Germline V gives CDR1 MNHEY, CDR2 SMNVEV (reference sequence). The length of the CDR3 is 15 residues. In DNA, the CDR3 is TGTGTCAGCAGCCCCGGACTAGCGTCCACAGATACGCAGTATTTT. It yields the protein CVSSPGLASTDTQYF.

This rearrangement joins TRBV6-5 to TRBJ1-2; no clear D. V was shortened by 2 bases and J by 4 bases, with 14 bases between the two germline ends. The germline V gene encodes CDR1 MNHEY and CDR2 SVGAGI. The CDR3 has 15 residues. CDR3 amino acids: CASSYGNRNSYGYTF. In DNA, the CDR3 is TGTGCCAGCAGTTACGGAAACAGAAACTCCTATGGCTACACCTTC.

There are a few counts of this clonotype. The chain recombines TRBV2 with TRBJ2-1, with 8 bases aligning to TRBD1. J gave up 0 bases and V 8 bases, and 9 bases lay outside the gene matches. CDR1 and CDR2 from the germline V gene are SNHLY and FYNNEI. The CDR3 has 16 residues. The CDR3 DNA reads TGTGCCAGCCCGGATCCAGGGGGCGGCTCCTACAATGAGCAGTTCTTC. Its translation: CASPDPGGGSYNEQFF.

The V gene is TRBV7-2, the J gene TRBJ1-4; the D is unclear. V lost 1 base, J lost 5 bases, and 8 bases lay in between. CDR3 length: 14 amino acids. Germline loops: CDR1 SGHTA, CDR2 FQGNSA. As DNA, the CDR3 is TGTGCCAGCAGCTTAGTATGGGGAAATGAAAAACTGTTTTTT. It translates to CASSLVWGNEKLFF.

As for this clonotype: An end of the junction differs from the germline gene, which may be a read error. The chain carries TRBV5-1 and TRBJ2-3, with D possibly TRBD1 on 5 matching bases. Germline CDR1 and CDR2: SGHRS and YFSETQ. The CDR3 consists of 14 residues. The CDR3 DNA follows: TGCGCCAGCAGCTTCTACCAGGGCACAGGTACGCAGTATTTT. Protein sequence: CASSFYQGTGTQYF.

The CDR3 sequence is CSARWPTGQADTQYF. CDR3 coding DNA: TGCAGTGCTAGATGGCCTACAGGACAGGCAGATACGCAGTATTTT. This sequence joins TRBV20-1 and TRBJ2-3, with 7 bases identical to TRBD1. Germline CDR1 is DFQATT and CDR2 is SNEGSKA (reference sequence). V lost 2 bases to trimming and J lost 4 bases; unmatched junction nucleotides: 9. The CDR3 runs 15 residues.

This clonotype was seen a single time. The chain carries TRBV5-1 and TRBJ1-1; TRBD1 might be the D (6 bases). This CDR3 has 14 amino acids. Germline CDR1 reads SGHRS; CDR2 reads YFSETQ. V lost 4 bases and J lost 6, with 16 bases in between. DNA of the CDR3: TGCGCCAGCAGCCCAGGAGGGGGGCAGCCTGAAGCTTTCTTT. This codes for CASSPGGGQPEAFF.

Regarding this clonotype: Germline and junction disagree at one end, which may indicate a read error. J is TRBJ1-1 and V is TRBV6-5; 10 positions match TRBD1. The CDR3 consists of 15 residues. Germline V gene lookup returns CDR1 MNHEY and CDR2 SVGAGI. The CDR3 spells CASSPWTGGNTEVFF. Here the CDR3 DNA reads TGTGCCAGCAGTCCATGGACAGGGGGGAACACTGAAGTTTTCTTT.

The chain carries TRBV7-3 and TRBJ2-1; D is uncertain. Germline CDR1 is SGHTA and CDR2 is FQGTGA. V was pared by 5 bases and J by 6 bases, with 17 bases between. The CDR3 extends over 15 amino acids. Here the CDR3 DNA reads TGTGCCAGCAGCCTGGATAGCCCTCCGGGCAATGAGCAGTTCTTC. The encoded protein is CASSLDSPPGNEQFF.

The chain carries TRBV6-1 and TRBJ1-1; 8 bases map to TRBD1. CDR1 and CDR2 (germline): MNHNS, SASEGT. This CDR3 comprises 13 residues. V shed 10 bases and J 1 base; nucleotides not matched to a gene: 5. CDR3 sequence reads: CATQTGANTEAFF. In nucleotides, the CDR3 is TGTGCCACCCAGACAGGGGCGAACACTGAAGCTTTCTTT.

To note about this clonotype: This may be a read error, as it is one base from a much larger clone. The chain links TRBV12-3 or TRBV12-4 to TRBJ1-5, with TRBD1 matching 9 bases. This CDR3 has 14 residues. With 7 bases clipped from V and 5 bases from J, the junction kept 6 bases outside the gene matches. CDR3 bases: TGTGCCAGCACCAGGGACAGGGACGATCAGCCCCAGCATTTT. It encodes CASTRDRDDQPQHF.

Written as DNA, the CDR3 is TGTGCCAGCAGCTTAGGTAACAGTAACACTGAAGCTTTCTTT. Translating gives CASSLGNSNTEAFF. This chain connects TRBV7-2 to TRBJ1-1; D not resolved. Trimming took off 1 base at V and 2 bases at J, with 8 bases between the two ends. This CDR3 has 14 residues. Germline V CDR1 and CDR2: SGHTA, FQGNSA.

The chain couples TRBV10-1 to TRBJ1-1; D gene uncertain. This CDR3 region has 14 residues. Germline assignment: CDR1 WNHNN and CDR2 SYGVQD (reference sequence). V lost 0 bases and J 6 bases, leaving 11 bases between the germline ends. The CDR3 loop is CASSESANRPEAFF. CDR3 in DNA: TGCGCCAGCAGTGAGTCGGCCAACCGACCTGAAGCTTTCTTT.

Comment on this clonotype: A much larger clone sits a single nucleotide away, making a read error possible. This chain uses TRBV7-2 with TRBJ2-7, with TRBD2 matching over 7 bases. The CDR3 has 14 residues. CDR1 is SGHTA, CDR2 FQGNSA, per germline. The CDR3 region is CAGSPRGSSYEQYF. The CDR3 DNA follows: TGTGCCGGCAGCCCGCGGGGGAGCTCCTACGAGCAGTACTTC.

V usage is TRBV6-4 and J usage is TRBJ2-1; perhaps TRBD1 as D (6 bases). Germline-derived CDR1 and CDR2 are MRHNA and SNTAGT. This CDR3 has 15 residues. V was cut by 5 bases and J by 1 base, with 12 bases left in between. CDR3 nucleotide sequence: TGTGCCAGCAGTCCAGAAGGGGGATCCTACAATGAGCAGTTCTTC. This codes for CASSPEGGSYNEQFF.

This clonotype came up a few times. This chain joins TRBV6-4 and TRBJ2-3, with D possibly being TRBD2 (5 bases). The V gene's germline CDR1 is MRHNA and CDR2 SNTAGT. The CDR3 is made up of 16 amino acids. The V end lost 5 bases, the J end lost 0 bases, and 15 bases lay between the germline ends. CDR3 DNA: TGTGCCAGCAGTTCGAGACTATCAACTAGCACAGATACGCAGTATTTT. It specifies CASSSRLSTSTDTQYF.

The chain has TRBV5-6 and TRBJ1-5; 9 bases are shared with TRBD1. The germline V gene has CDR1 SGHDT and CDR2 YYEEEE. The CDR3 totals 14 residues. J gave up 5 bases and V 3 bases, and 3 bases lay outside the gene matches. This CDR3 reads CASSYWTGDQPQHF. The CDR3 DNA is TGTGCCAGCAGCTACTGGACAGGGGATCAGCCCCAGCATTTT.

The rearrangement uses TRBV9 and TRBJ2-6; 12 bases map to TRBD1. V lost 0 bases to trimming and J lost 2 bases; unmatched junction nucleotides: 6. Germline V gene data show CDR1 as SGDLS and CDR2 as YYNGEE. This CDR3 comprises 19 residues. The CDR3 DNA reads TGTGCCAGCAGCGTAGGTGGGACAGGGGGCGCCCCTGGGGCCAACGTCCTGACTTTC. Translation: CASSVGGTGGAPGANVLTF.

The chain is built from TRBV20-1 and TRBJ2-5; 10 nucleotides agree with TRBD1. The CDR3 has 14 amino acids. Germline V gene lookup returns CDR1 DFQATT and CDR2 SNEGSKA (reference sequence). The V and J ends lost 6 bases and 11 bases, in that order; junction bases with no gene match: 15. The CDR3 protein is CSANRQGALNEQYF. In nucleotides, the CDR3 is TGCAGTGCCAATAGACAGGGGGCGTTGAATGAGCAGTACTTC.

The rearrangement links TRBV10-2 to TRBJ1-2; possible D gene TRBD1, 6 bases. This CDR3 is 14 amino acids long. The V end was cut by 4 bases, the J end by 3 bases, with 12 bases between. CDR1 is WSHSY and CDR2 is SAAADI in the germline V gene. The CDR3 protein is CASSAQGPYYGYTF. In nucleotides, the CDR3 is TGCGCCAGCAGTGCGCAGGGGCCTTACTATGGCTACACCTTC.

The V and J genes are TRBV20-1 and TRBJ2-5; D tentatively fits TRBD1 or TRBD2 (5 bases each). CDR1 and CDR2 (germline): DFQATT, SNEGSKA (reference sequence). This CDR3 spans 10 amino acids. V was clipped by 6 bases and J by 5 bases, with 7 bases between them. CDR3 nucleotides: TGCAGTGCGGGGGAGGAGACCCAGTACTTC. Translating it yields CSAGEETQYF.

The chain has TRBV28 and TRBJ2-7, with 8 bases matching TRBD1. CDR1 is MDHEN and CDR2 is SYDVKM in the germline V gene. The trim removed 2 bases at V and 0 bases at J, leaving 15 bases unmatched. This CDR3 contains 19 residues. CDR3 nucleotides: TGTGCCAGCAGTTTACTCACACGCTTAGGACAGGGAAGCTCCTACGAGCAGTACTTC. It translates to CASSLLTRLGQGSSYEQYF.

The chain combines TRBV6-5 with TRBJ1-1, with 7 bases matching TRBD1. The CDR3 length is 15 residues. The V gene end was trimmed by 6 bases and the J gene end by 4 bases; junction bases not matched to a gene: 11. The germline CDR1 and CDR2 sequences are MNHEY and SVGAGI. CDR3: CASRPTGAGGTEAFF. The DNA for the CDR3 is TGTGCCAGCAGACCTACAGGGGCGGGGGGCACTGAAGCTTTCTTT.

The sample holds a few counts of this clonotype. V gene TRBV4-3 combines with J gene TRBJ2-1; D ambiguous. The germline V gene encodes CDR1 LGHNA and CDR2 YSLEER. The CDR3 has 16 residues. Trimming shortened V by 4 bases and J by 4 bases, and 17 bases separated the two germline ends. The DNA for the CDR3 is TGCGCCAGCAGCCTCTCTGTCGAACCGAGGTACAATGAGCAGTTCTTC. Translated: CASSLSVEPRYNEQFF.

The chain couples TRBV4-1 to TRBJ1-5; 9 bases are a match to TRBD1. The CDR3 is 18 amino acids. Germline V lookup: CDR1 MGHRA, CDR2 YSYEKL. Trimming at V came to 0 bases and at J to 0 bases, leaving 6 bases not matched to a gene. This CDR3 is CASSQDQDRGYSNQPQHF. DNA for the CDR3: TGCGCCAGCAGCCAAGACCAGGACAGGGGATATAGCAATCAGCCCCAGCATTTT.

This clonotype was seen more than once but under ten times. The chain combines TRBV12-3 or TRBV12-4 with TRBJ2-4, with D perhaps matching TRBD1 or TRBD2 (5 bases each). This CDR3 is 15 amino acids long. The germline V and J ends were trimmed by 7 bases and 8 bases, with 21 bases remaining between them. CDR3 sequence (DNA): TGTGCCAGCAAAAAGGACGGACCGAGGGGAGACATTCAGTACTTC. The encoded protein is CASKKDGPRGDIQYF.

This clonotype was recorded many times. The J gene is TRBJ2-7, the V gene TRBV4-3, with a possible D match to TRBD1 (6 bases). Trimming removed 0 bases from V and 2 bases from J, with 11 bases in between. This CDR3 has 15 residues. Germline loops: CDR1 LGHNA, CDR2 YSLEER. The CDR3 loop reads CASSQENNRAYEQYF. The CDR3, as DNA: TGCGCCAGCAGCCAAGAGAATAACAGGGCCTACGAGCAGTACTTC.

The genes are TRBV5-1 and TRBJ1-1; D is undetermined. This CDR3 is built from 14 residues. Deletions cut 3 bases from V and 4 bases from J, with 13 bases between. CDR1 and CDR2 (germline): SGHRS, YFSETQ. This chain's CDR3 is CASSWTLAGTEAFF. The CDR3, as DNA: TGCGCCAGCAGCTGGACCCTAGCTGGCACTGAAGCTTTCTTT. Full variable domain (rest looked up from reference TRBV5-1 and TRBJ1-1): KAGVTQTPRYLIKTRGQQVTLSCSPISGHRSVSWYQQTPGQGLQFLFEYFSETQRNKGNFPGRFSGRQFSNSRSEMNVSTLELGDSALYLCASSWTLAGTEAFFGQGTRLTVV.

The V and J genes are TRBV21-1 and TRBJ2-2; TRBD1 was called by the table and not checked on the DNA. TRBV21-1 is assigned pseudogene status. This CDR3 comprises 16 residues. The DNA for the CDR3 is TGTGCCAGCAGCCCCAGTACCGGGCGAGGCACCGGGGAGCTGTTTTTT. Translation gives CASSPSTGRGTGELFF.

This chain links TRBV6-6 with TRBJ2-1; D not certain. V was pared by 7 bases and J by 10 bases, with 17 bases between. The CDR3 sequence is 13 residues long. Germline-derived CDR1 and CDR2 are MNHNY and SVGAGI (reference sequence). CDR3 sequence reads: CASIFEEGYEQFF. The CDR3 DNA is TGTGCCAGCATTTTCGAAGAAGGTTACGAGCAGTTCTTC.

This clonotype was seen a handful of times. The rearrangement joins TRBV6-1 to TRBJ2-7; tentative D call: TRBD2 (5 bases). V dropped 2 bases and J dropped 12 bases, with 14 bases sitting between them. CDR3 length equals 12 residues. Germline CDR1 MNHNS, CDR2 SASEGT. The CDR3 region has the DNA TGTGCCAGCAGTGAACTAGCAGCTTTCCCGTACTTC. Protein sequence: CASSELAAFPYF.